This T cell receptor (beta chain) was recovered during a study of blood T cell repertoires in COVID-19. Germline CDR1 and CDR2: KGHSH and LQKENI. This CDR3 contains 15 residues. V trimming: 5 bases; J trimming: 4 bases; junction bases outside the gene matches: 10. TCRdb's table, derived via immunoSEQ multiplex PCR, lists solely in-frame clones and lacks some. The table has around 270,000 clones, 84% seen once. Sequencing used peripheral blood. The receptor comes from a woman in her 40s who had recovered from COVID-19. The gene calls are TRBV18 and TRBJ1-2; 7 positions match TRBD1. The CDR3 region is CASSEQAGTAYGYTF. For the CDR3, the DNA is TGTGCCAGCTCAGAGCAAGCCGGGACAGCCTATGGCTACACCTTC.